A selection of T cell receptor beta chains follows, all from one sample in a study of T cell repertoires in ileal Crohn's disease. TCRdb's table, derived via immunoSEQ multiplex PCR, lists solely in-frame clones and lacks some. The table records roughly 15,000 clones, 50% to 75% of them present only once. Sequenced sample: ileal tissue. All receptors derive from an adult with Crohn's disease. CDR3s include the opening cysteine and the closing phenylalanine or tryptophan. The order of the fields is V gene, clone size, J gene, D gene, CDR3 length, CDR3 protein, CDR3 DNA. A D gene is named only where the DNA matches it firmly. The size field is filled for only some rows; it gives once, few, many or a size class.

TRBV5-4	NA	TRBJ1-5	NA	14	CASSRGGGNQPQHF	TGTGCCAGCAGCCGTGGGGGGGGGAATCAGCCCCAGCATTTT
TRBV7-2	NA	TRBJ2-5	NA	13	CASSLGHKETQYF	TGTGCCAGCAGCTTGGGACACAAAGAGACCCAGTACTTC
TRBV6-5	NA	TRBJ2-7	NA	15	CASSQISGKSYEQYF	TGTGCCAGCAGCCAGATTTCCGGGAAATCCTACGAGCAGTACTTC
TRBV4-2	NA	TRBJ2-2	NA	13	CASSPDSPGELFF	TGTGCCAGCAGCCCGGACTCGCCCGGGGAGCTGTTTTTT
TRBV6-7	NA	TRBJ2-3	TRBD2	15	CASSYPGGHTDTQYF	TGTGCCAGCAGTTACCCGGGGGGGCATACAGATACGCAGTATTTT
TRBV5-4	NA	TRBJ1-1	NA	15	CASSPPGSMNTEAFF	TGTGCCAGCAGCCCGCCCGGGAGCATGAACACTGAAGCTTTCTTT
TRBV7-3	few	TRBJ2-3	TRBD1	15	CASSPSGQGSDTQYF	TGTGCCAGCAGCCCCTCGGGACAGGGGTCAGATACGCAGTATTTT
TRBV28	NA	TRBJ2-7	NA	13	CASRAGQSYEQYF	TGTGCCAGCAGAGCCGGACAGTCCTACGAGCAGTACTTC
TRBV5-4	NA	TRBJ2-5	NA	14	CASSPGVVQETQYF	TGTGCCAGCAGCCCGGGGGTGGTCCAAGAGACCCAGTACTTC
TRBV18	once	TRBJ2-7	NA	13	CASSPRSESEQYF	TGTGCCAGCTCACCACGATCCGAGTCCGAGCAGTACTTC
TRBV5-1	few	TRBJ2-1	NA	14	CASSLAESWDEQFF	TGCGCCAGCAGCTTGGCGGAGTCGTGGGATGAGCAGTTCTTC
TRBV1	once	TRBJ1-3	NA	14	CTSSHDSSGNTIYF	TGCACCAGCAGCCACGACTCCTCTGGAAACACCATATATTTT
TRBV6-6	NA	TRBJ1-3	NA	14	CASGRGSAGNTIYF	TGTGCCAGCGGGCGGGGTTCTGCTGGAAACACCATATATTTT
TRBV4-1	NA	TRBJ2-7	TRBD2	17	CASSQETPRLAGGEQYF	TGCGCCAGCAGCCAAGAAACCCCGCGGCTAGCGGGAGGCGAGCAGTACTTC
TRBV4-2	NA	TRBJ2-2	NA	14	CASSQGEGSGELFF	TGTGCCAGCAGCCAGGGAGAGGGCAGCGGGGAGCTGTTTTTT
TRBV7-2	NA	TRBJ2-1	TRBD1	13	CASSGTGGNEQFF	TGTGCCAGCTCCGGGACAGGAGGTAATGAGCAGTTCTTC
TRBV18	NA	TRBJ1-1	TRBD1	13	CASSPVGQGLAFF	TGTGCCAGCTCACCAGTCGGACAGGGATTGGCTTTCTTT
TRBV6-5	NA	TRBJ2-3	TRBD1	14	CASRNDRGTDTQYF	TGTGCCAGCAGAAATGACAGGGGTACAGATACGCAGTATTTT
TRBV11-3	NA	TRBJ2-1	NA	13	CASSSKGGSEQFF	TGTGCCAGCAGCTCAAAAGGGGGTAGTGAGCAGTTCTTC
TRBV6-1	NA	TRBJ2-7	TRBD2	15	CASSVEAGYSYEQYF	TGTGCCAGCAGTGTCGAAGCGGGATACTCCTACGAGCAGTACTTC
TRBV6-5	NA	TRBJ1-4	TRBD1	13	CATRRGGGEKLFF	TGTGCCACCCGAAGAGGGGGCGGTGAAAAACTGTTTTTT
TRBV21-1	NA	TRBJ1-1	NA	16	CASSKARRTRGTEAFF	TGTGCCAGCAGCAAAGCGCGGAGGACCCGAGGCACTGAAGCTTTCTTT
TRBV7-9	NA	TRBJ2-2	TRBD1	16	CASSLAGTGGTGELFF	TGTGCCAGCAGCTTAGCCGGGACAGGGGGCACCGGGGAGCTGTTTTTT
TRBV4-2	few	TRBJ2-7	NA	14	CASSLGTLGYEQYF	TGTGCCAGCAGCCTTGGGACATTGGGGTACGAGCAGTACTTC
TRBV7-9	NA	TRBJ1-2	NA	13	CASRSSLTYGYTF	TGTGCCAGCAGGTCAAGTCTAACCTATGGCTACACCTTC
TRBV10-3	NA	TRBJ1-5	NA	15	CALAKTGEYYQPQHF	TGTGCTTTAGCAAAGACAGGCGAATACTATCAGCCCCAGCATTTT
TRBV6-5	NA	TRBJ1-2	NA	15	CASSKEHRIAYGYTF	TGTGCCAGCAGTAAAGAACACAGGATAGCTTATGGCTACACCTTC
TRBV6-5	NA	TRBJ1-5	NA	15	CASSSTWGGNQPQHF	TGTGCCAGCAGTTCAACCTGGGGGGGCAATCAGCCCCAGCATTTT
TRBV30	few	TRBJ2-3	NA	14	CAGTQATSTDTQYF	TGTGCCGGAACCCAGGCTACCTCCACAGATACGCAGTATTTT
TRBV2	NA	TRBJ1-1	NA	14	CASRGGQMNTEAFF	TGTGCCAGCAGAGGAGGACAGATGAACACTGAAGCTTTCTTT
TRBV14	NA	TRBJ2-5	NA	16	CASSPQVFGSGRPQYF	TGTGCCAGCAGCCCCCAAGTCTTCGGGTCCGGGAGACCCCAGTACTTC
TRBV5-1	few	TRBJ1-1	TRBD1	12	CASSRGTGEAFF	TGCGCCAGCAGCCGAGGGACAGGCGAAGCTTTCTTT
TRBV7-8	NA	TRBJ2-7	TRBD2	15	CASSLVGGGRKEQYF	TGTGCCAGCAGCTTAGTAGGTGGCGGGAGGAAGGAGCAGTACTTC
TRBV2	NA	TRBJ1-1	NA	15	CASSATGQPNTEAFF	TGTGCCAGCAGCGCGACGGGACAACCTAACACTGAAGCTTTCTTT
TRBV30	NA	TRBJ2-7	NA	14	CAWSPGGGSYEQYF	TGTGCCTGGAGTCCCGGTGGGGGGTCGTACGAGCAGTACTTC
TRBV5-8	medium-sized	TRBJ1-2	NA	15	CASSLRGRGTYGYTF	TGTGCCAGCAGCTTGCGAGGGCGCGGAACCTATGGCTACACCTTC
TRBV11-2	NA	TRBJ1-6	TRBD1	16	CASSFQGATYNSPLHF	TGTGCCAGCAGTTTCCAGGGGGCTACCTATAATTCACCCCTCCACTTT
TRBV28	NA	TRBJ1-2	NA	11	CVAGELYGYTF	TGTGTCGCTGGGGAGCTCTATGGCTACACCTTC
TRBV6-7	NA	TRBJ2-1	TRBD2	15	CASSYSSSGKAEQFF	TGTGCCAGCAGTTACTCGTCTAGCGGGAAGGCTGAGCAGTTCTTC
TRBV25-1	few	TRBJ1-5	NA	14	CASKWGRSNQPQHF	TGTGCCAGCAAGTGGGGGCGGAGCAATCAGCCCCAGCATTTT
TRBV9	once	TRBJ1-2	TRBD1	16	CASSVAGTGINYGYTF	TGTGCCAGCAGCGTAGCCGGGACAGGGATTAACTATGGCTACACCTTC
TRBV19	few	TRBJ1-5	NA	14	CASSMQGGRQPQHF	TGTGCCAGTAGTATGCAAGGGGGTCGTCAGCCCCAGCATTTT
TRBV28	NA	TRBJ2-5	TRBD2	16	CASSLQAGGGRETQYF	TGTGCCAGCAGTTTACAAGCGGGAGGAGGTAGGGAGACCCAGTACTTC
TRBV5-1	NA	TRBJ2-5	NA	14	CASSRGTVQETQYF	TGCGCCAGCAGCCGGGGGACAGTTCAAGAGACCCAGTACTTC
TRBV9	NA	TRBJ1-2	TRBD1	15	CASSVVTGGGGGYTF	TGTGCCAGCAGCGTAGTAACAGGGGGCGGCGGTGGCTACACCTTC
TRBV7-2	NA	TRBJ2-7	NA	12	CASSRTDYEQYF	TGTGCCAGCAGCCGGACAGACTACGAGCAGTACTTC
TRBV30	NA	TRBJ2-4	NA	18	CAWSPPSAGGIAKNIQYF	TGTGCCTGGAGCCCCCCGAGCGCGGGTGGGATAGCCAAAAACATTCAGTACTTC
TRBV6-5	medium-sized	TRBJ1-3	TRBD1	13	CASSRGQGNTIYF	TGTGCCAGCAGTAGGGGACAGGGGAACACCATATATTTT
TRBV9	few	TRBJ2-3	TRBD2	15	CASSFRGGDTDTQYF	TGTGCCAGCAGCTTTCGCGGGGGGGACACAGATACGCAGTATTTT
TRBV2	NA	TRBJ1-1	TRBD1	14	CASSSGQLNTEAFF	TGTGCCAGCAGCTCGGGACAGTTGAACACTGAAGCTTTCTTT
TRBV5-1	NA	TRBJ2-7	TRBD1	16	CASSLGFVQGSGEQYF	TGCGCCAGCAGCTTGGGGTTTGTACAGGGGTCTGGAGAGCAGTACTTC
TRBV5-1	once	TRBJ2-5	TRBD2	15	CASSLESGRGETQYF	TGCGCCAGCAGCTTGGAAAGCGGGAGGGGCGAGACCCAGTACTTC
TRBV5-1	NA	TRBJ2-5	NA	16	CASSQGTISYQETQYF	TGCGCCAGCAGTCAGGGGACTATCAGTTATCAAGAGACCCAGTACTTC
TRBV5-1	NA	TRBJ1-2	NA	12	CASAIDTYGYTF	TGCGCCAGCGCCATTGACACCTATGGCTACACCTTC